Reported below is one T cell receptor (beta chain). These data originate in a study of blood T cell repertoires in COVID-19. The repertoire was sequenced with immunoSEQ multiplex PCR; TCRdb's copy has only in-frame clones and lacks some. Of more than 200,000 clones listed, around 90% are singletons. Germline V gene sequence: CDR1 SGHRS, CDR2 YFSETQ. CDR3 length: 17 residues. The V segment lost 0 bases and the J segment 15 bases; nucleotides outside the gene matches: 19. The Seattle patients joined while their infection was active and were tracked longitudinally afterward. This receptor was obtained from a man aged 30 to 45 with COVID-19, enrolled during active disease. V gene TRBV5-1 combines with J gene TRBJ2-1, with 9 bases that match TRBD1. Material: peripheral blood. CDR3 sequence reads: CASSLAAGDTGQGVAFF. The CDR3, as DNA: TGCGCCAGCAGCTTGGCCGCGGGGGATACGGGACAGGGAGTTGCGTTCTTC. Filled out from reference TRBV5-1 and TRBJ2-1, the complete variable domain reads KAGVTQTPRYLIKTRGQQVTLSCSPISGHRSVSWYQQTPGQGLQFLFEYFSETQRNKGNFPGRFSGRQFSNSRSEMNVSTLELGDSALYLCASSLAAGDTGQGVAFFGPGTRLTVL.